This T cell receptor beta chain is drawn from a study of blood T cell repertoires in COVID-19. Study background: COVID-19 samples, acute and convalescent, were from the United States, Italy and Spain. Nucleic acid was either cDNA or gDNA, and it came from T cells, B-cell-depleted T cells, or PBMCs.

The CDR3 is 14 amino acids. J lost 9 bases, V lost 6 bases, and 3 bases had no gene match. Germline CDR1 SNHLY, CDR2 FYNNEI. How the authors handled the data: Amplification of reference gene primers provided the estimated nucleated cell counts. The protocol was immunoSEQ multiplex PCR, while the TCRdb copy is restricted to in-frame clones and leaves out a portion. Clonal size and the V and J genes are those of that table, whereas D and trimming came from the DNA. The sample comprises 200,000 to 300,000 clones, 86% of which are singletons, and roughly 9.8% rests with the top ten. The clonotype was recovered from a middle-aged man who had recovered from COVID-19. V and J are TRBV2 and TRBJ1-6, with 12 bases lining up with TRBD1. Sequenced: peripheral blood. CDR3 residues: CASRGTGGGSPLHF. The DNA of the CDR3 is TGTGCCAGCAGGGGGACAGGGGGCGGTTCACCCCTCCACTTT.